What follows is one T cell receptor (beta chain) and its context. In the original processing: Nucleated cell number was recorded as an estimate derived from reference gene primer amplification. Libraries were prepared by immunoSEQ multiplex PCR; TCRdb keeps only in-frame clonotypes and omits some of them. V, J and clone size are taken as reported in that table, and D and trimming were inferred from the DNA itself. Found here are approximately 12,000 clones, more than 65% of them singletons; the top ten hold around 40%. This sample was included in a study of blood T cell repertoires in COVID-19. For the study at large: Sites in the United States, Italy and Spain provided acute and convalescent COVID-19 samples. The cDNA or gDNA used as material had been derived from T cells, B-cell-depleted T cells, or PBMCs.

V was pared by 3 bases and J by 1 base, with 15 bases of the junction left unmatched. The CDR3 has 17 residues. Germline V gene sequence: CDR1 DFQATT, CDR2 SNEGSKA (reference sequence). The chain joins TRBV20-1 to TRBJ2-7; 7 positions match TRBD1. This sequence was found in an elderly man with acute or convalescent COVID-19. What was sequenced was peripheral blood. In DNA form, the CDR3 reads TGCAGTGCTAGTAAGGGGTATTTAGGGGGCGCGTCCTACGAGCAGTACTTC. Its translation is CSASKGYLGGASYEQYF.